These 20 T cell receptor beta chains originate from one sample sequenced in a study of response to subunit inactivated influenza vaccine. TCRdb analysed the RT-PCR reads with MiXCR anew, one entry per CDR3 protein. This sample yields 300,000 to 350,000 distinct CDR3 sequences, of which 20% to 25% are seen a single time; around a tenth belongs to the top ten. The material sequenced was PBMCs from blood, taken approximately 20 months after vaccination. The receptor source for this set is a man aged 50-75 years who received an inactivated influenza vaccine.

The chain links TRBV20-1 to TRBJ2-7; D is unresolved. V dropped 4 bases and J dropped 5 bases, with 12 bases sitting between them. This CDR3 has 12 amino acids. The germline V gene encodes CDR1 DFQATT and CDR2 SNEGSKA (reference sequence). CDR3 amino acids: CSAIVLRNEQYF. The CDR3 DNA sequence: TGCAGTGCTATAGTACTGCGGAACGAGCAGTACTTC.

This chain joins TRBV5-5 and TRBJ1-1, with 8 nucleotides matching TRBD1. The germline V gene has CDR1 SGHKS and CDR2 YYEKEE (reference sequence). V shed 4 bases, J shed 3 bases, and the junction held 8 bases outside the gene matches. The CDR3 length is 15 residues. Written as DNA, the CDR3 is TGTGCCAGCAGCCCCCGACAGGGGAGGGACACTGAAGCTTTCTTT. It specifies CASSPRQGRDTEAFF.

V and J are TRBV27 and TRBJ2-4; TRBD1 agrees at 10 bases. V trimming: 6 bases; J trimming: 1 base; junction bases outside the gene matches: 9. CDR3 length: 17 residues. CDR1 and CDR2 from the germline V gene are MNHEY and SMNVEV (reference sequence). This chain's CDR3 is CASRRQGAVGAKNIQYF. CDR3 in DNA: TGTGCCAGCAGGCGACAGGGGGCGGTGGGGGCCAAAAACATTCAGTACTTC.

The chain joins TRBV7-9 to TRBJ2-2; 8 bases are a match to TRBD2. The germline V gene encodes CDR1 SEHNR and CDR2 FQNEAQ (reference sequence). V was clipped by 5 bases and J by 4 bases; unmatched bases: 3. The CDR3 extends over 14 amino acids. The CDR3 nucleotides read TGTGCCAGCAGCACAGGACTAGCCACCGGGGAGCTGTTTTTT. Encoded protein: CASSTGLATGELFF.

The rearrangement joins TRBV29-1 to TRBJ1-2; TRBD1 might be the D (6 bases). V was cut by 8 bases and J by 2 bases, with 15 bases left in between. This CDR3 has 13 amino acids. Germline CDR1 is SQVTM and CDR2 is ANQGSEA. This chain's CDR3 is CSTNTQGNYGYTF. The DNA for the CDR3 is TGCAGCACCAACACCCAGGGGAACTATGGCTACACCTTC.

This chain joins TRBV7-2 and TRBJ1-3; 7 positions agree with TRBD1. CDR1 and CDR2 (germline): SGHTA, FQGNSA. With 2 bases clipped from V and 2 bases from J, the junction kept 6 bases outside the gene matches. The CDR3 spans 16 residues. As DNA, the CDR3 is TGTGCCAGCAGCTTATACCGAGGGGGCACTGGAAACACCATATATTTT. Translated, it gives CASSLYRGGTGNTIYF.

This clonotype appeared a few times. The chain links TRBV7-2 to TRBJ2-2; D not certain. Germline CDR1 reads SGHTA; CDR2 reads FQGNSA. This CDR3 spans 12 amino acids. Trimming left V 4 bases short and J 6 bases short, with 6 bases between. For the CDR3, the DNA is TGTGCCAGCAGCTCCCTTTCCGGGGAGCTGTTTTTT. Its protein product is CASSSLSGELFF. Full variable domain (outside the CDR3, taken from reference TRBV7-2 and TRBJ2-2): GAGVSQSPSNKVTEKGKDVELRCDPISGHTALYWYRQSLGQGLEFLIYFQGNSAPDKSGLPSDRFSAERTGGSVSTLTIQRTQQEDSAVYLCASSSLSGELFFGEGSRLTVL.

This clonotype was picked up many times. The CDR3 spells CASSQRLDRGSEAFF. CDR3 nucleotide sequence: TGTGCCAGCAGCCAGCGCCTTGACAGGGGGTCTGAAGCTTTCTTT. The gene calls are TRBV12-3 or TRBV12-4 and TRBJ1-1; 9 bases are a match to TRBD1. This CDR3 is built from 15 residues. V was clipped by 6 bases and J by 6 bases; unmatched bases: 11.

V usage is TRBV20-1 and J usage is TRBJ2-3, with D possibly matching TRBD2 (6 bases). The ends were cut back, 6 bases at V and 6 bases at J, with 19 bases in the middle. The CDR3 is 14 amino acids. CDR1 is DFQATT and CDR2 is SNEGSKA in the germline V gene (reference sequence). CDR3 protein: CSATPAGSGDTQYF. The CDR3 coding sequence is TGCAGTGCCACACCTGCCGGGAGCGGGGATACGCAGTATTTT.

This clonotype came up a few times. The chain uses TRBV28 and TRBJ2-2; TRBD2 aligns across 7 bases. Germline assignment: CDR1 MDHEN and CDR2 SYDVKM. This CDR3 contains 13 residues. J was trimmed by 2 bases and V by 9 bases; bases with no gene match: 3. The CDR3 bases are TGTGCCAGGAAGCGGGGCAACACCGGGGAGCTGTTTTTT. It is translated as CARKRGNTGELFF.

This clonotype was seen a handful of times. V gene TRBV12-3 or TRBV12-4 combines with J gene TRBJ1-3; the D gene is possibly TRBD1 (5 bases). V lost 4 bases and J lost 1, with 11 bases in between. The CDR3 is made up of 15 amino acids. CDR3 region: CASSSGGVSGNTIYF. The CDR3 DNA sequence: TGTGCCAGCAGTTCGGGGGGAGTATCTGGAAACACCATATATTTT.

This clonotype appeared a few times. The rearrangement uses TRBV12-5 and TRBJ1-2, with a tentative D call TRBD1 (6 bases). The CDR3 loop spans 17 amino acids. Per germline, CDR1 LGHNT and CDR2 FRNRAP. Trimming left V 0 bases short and J 4 bases short, with 18 bases between. CDR3 nucleotide sequence: TGTGCTAGTGGTTTGGTAAAGGGGGACGGAAGACGCTATGGCTACACCTTC. This encodes CASGLVKGDGRRYGYTF.

This chain joins TRBV12-3 or TRBV12-4 and TRBJ2-1, with 7 bases identical to TRBD1. The length of the CDR3 is 16 residues. V was pared by 0 bases and J by 8 bases, with 10 bases of the junction left unmatched. The CDR3 DNA reads as TGTGCCAGCAGTTTAGCTAGAACAGGGGCGTGGGATGAGCAGTTCTTC. Translation: CASSLARTGAWDEQFF.

This clonotype was observed a handful of times. This chain joins TRBV9 and TRBJ2-7, with TRBD2 as a possible D gene (6 bases). V was cut by 4 bases and J by 3 bases, with 23 bases left in between. The germline gives CDR1 SGDLS, CDR2 YYNGEE. This CDR3 is built from 17 residues. For the CDR3, the DNA is TGTGCCAGCAGCTACCGGCCGGTGACTAGAGTCATCTACGAGCAGTACTTC. Translated, it gives CASSYRPVTRVIYEQYF.

The rearrangement joins TRBV5-1 to TRBJ2-1; D perhaps matches TRBD1 (7 bases). This CDR3 comprises 18 residues. Trimming stripped 1 base from V and 4 bases from J, with 21 bases between. From germline, CDR1 is SGHRS and CDR2 YFSETQ. The CDR3 sequence is CASSLTPRAGGRYNEQFF. CDR3 coding DNA: TGCGCCAGCAGCTTGACGCCCAGAGCAGGGGGGCGATACAATGAGCAGTTCTTC.

This clonotype turned up a few times. The CDR3 here is CSARNLAGVYEQYF. In DNA, the CDR3 is TGCAGTGCTAGAAACCTAGCGGGAGTTTACGAGCAGTACTTC. This rearrangement joins TRBV20-1 to TRBJ2-7; 10 nucleotides align to TRBD2. CDR3 length: 14 residues. The junction had 5 bases not matched to a gene; V was cut back by 2 bases and J by 4 bases. Germline CDR1 is DFQATT and CDR2 is SNEGSKA (reference sequence).

Remarks on this clonotype: Being one base from a much bigger clone, this may be a read error. V is TRBV13 and J is TRBJ1-3; perhaps TRBD1 as D (5 bases). The CDR3 sequence is 15 residues long. Germline V gene data show CDR1 as PRHDT and CDR2 as FYEKMQ (reference sequence). Written as DNA, the CDR3 is TGTGCCAGCAGCTTCGGGGGAAGCTCTGGAAACGCCATATATTTT. It is translated as CASSFGGSSGNAIYF.

The V call is TRBV5-1, the J call TRBJ1-6; D is unclear. The germline V gene encodes CDR1 SGHRS and CDR2 YFSETQ. This CDR3 spans 14 amino acids. V was pared by 0 bases and J by 6 bases, with 7 bases between. CDR3 DNA: TGCGCCAGCAGCTTGGGGGGTCCTAATTCACCCCTCCACTTT. Its translation: CASSLGGPNSPLHF.

This clonotype has just a few counts. J is TRBJ1-6 and V is TRBV4-1; 9 nucleotides match TRBD1. The trim removed 8 bases at V and 4 bases at J, leaving 3 bases unmatched. The V gene's germline CDR1 is MGHRA and CDR2 YSYEKL. The CDR3 extends over 14 amino acids. CDR3 bases: TGCGCCAGCTCGGACAGGGGATATAATTCACCCCTCCACTTT. As protein: CASSDRGYNSPLHF.

This clonotype was seen a handful of times. The chain uses TRBV12-3 or TRBV12-4 and TRBJ2-3; tentative D call: TRBD1 (5 bases). The CDR3 sequence is 15 residues long. V lost 1 base, J lost 7 bases, and 15 bases lay in between. CDR3 loop: CASSLVGRALHTQYF. Written as DNA, the CDR3 is TGTGCCAGCAGTTTAGTGGGCAGGGCCCTCCATACGCAGTATTTT.